The entry below describes one TCR beta chain. The sample comes from a study of blood T cell repertoires in COVID-19. Looking at the study overall: Sites across the United States, Italy and Spain contributed samples from acute and convalescent COVID-19.

Membership in each cohort depended on participant-reported clinical history. In the original workflow: Using reference gene primer amplification, nucleated cell counts were estimated. Using immunoSEQ multiplex PCR, the repertoire was profiled, and TCRdb retains in-frame clones only, with some absent. The D gene and trimming were derived from the DNA, and the V and J assignments and clone size from that table. The sample has more than 150,000 clones, over 70% seen once. The ends lost 5 bases at V and 6 bases at J; junction bases unmatched: 4. Per the germline V gene, CDR1 is SGHTA and CDR2 is FQGTGA. CDR3 length: 15 residues.

The sequencing input was PBMCs or T cells enriched from blood (not recorded which). The J gene is TRBJ2-1, the V gene TRBV7-3; 13 nucleotides agree with TRBD2. The clonotype was recovered from a man in his fifties or sixties who had been exposed to COVID-19. The CDR3 DNA is TGTGCCAGCAGCCAGGGACTAGCGGGACGCAATGAGCAGTTCTTC. Its translation is CASSQGLAGRNEQFF.